This is a list of T cell receptor beta chains from one sample in a study of blood T cell repertoires in COVID-19. Only in-frame clones appear in the TCRdb table, and some are missing; sequencing was by immunoSEQ multiplex PCR. The sample consists of approximately 70,000 clones, around 65% of them appearing once. The material sequenced was PBMCs or T cells enriched from blood (not recorded which). The source is a woman aged 55-69 years who had been exposed to COVID-19. Each CDR3 is given with its conserved first and last residue. D genes are given only for firm matches. Clone size is not always given. Where it is, it says once, few, many or a class for expanded clones.

>-|TRBJ1-3|TRBV10-3|-
CAISHANTSGNTIYF
TGTGCCATCAGCCACGCCAACACCTCTGGAAACACCATATATTTT
>-|TRBJ2-3|TRBV7-2|TRBD2
CASSFTSGGAGDTQYF
TGTGCCAGCAGCTTTACTAGCGGGGGGGCCGGAGATACGCAGTATTTT
>-|TRBJ1-1|TRBV6-2/TRBV6-3|TRBD1
CASSYWDRGSTEAFF
TGTGCCAGCAGTTACTGGGACAGGGGTTCCACTGAAGCTTTCTTT
>few|TRBJ2-1|TRBV30|TRBD2
CARGRVSSYNEQFF
TGTGCCCGGGGGAGGGTGAGCTCCTACAATGAGCAGTTCTTC
>-|TRBJ2-3|TRBV20-1|-
CSASRGGGRNTQYF
TGCAGTGCTAGTCGAGGCGGGGGCAGGAATACGCAGTATTTT
>-|TRBJ2-1|TRBV28|TRBD1
CASSFRQGGRFF
TGTGCCAGCAGTTTTCGACAGGGGGGAAGGTTCTTC
>-|TRBJ2-6|TRBV19|-
CASSRPGWEAGANVLTF
TGTGCCAGTAGCCGGCCAGGATGGGAGGCTGGGGCCAACGTCCTGACTTTC
>-|TRBJ2-4|TRBV29-1|TRBD2
CSVASGGTNIQYF
TGCAGCGTTGCCTCCGGGGGGACAAACATTCAGTACTTC
>once|TRBJ1-1|TRBV7-8|TRBD1
CASSPGGTGEREAFF
TGTGCCAGCAGCCCCGGCGGGACAGGGGAGAGGGAAGCTTTCTTT
>-|TRBJ1-2|TRBV6-1|-
CASSEGVGAAGYTF
TGTGCCAGCAGTGAAGGCGTAGGGGCGGCAGGCTACACCTTC
>-|TRBJ1-2|TRBV6-5|-
CASRKQTQGFYGYTF
TGTGCCAGCAGGAAACAGACCCAAGGATTCTATGGCTACACCTTC
>-|TRBJ2-2|TRBV24-1|TRBD2
CATSDLSGTSGYDTGELFF
TGTGCCACCAGTGATTTGAGTGGGACTAGCGGTTACGACACCGGGGAGCTGTTTTTT
>-|TRBJ2-1|TRBV30|TRBD2
CAWSPLANNNEQFF
TGTGCCTGGAGTCCACTAGCGAATAACAATGAGCAGTTCTTC